This TCR beta chain derives from a study of shared clonotypes between healthy human individuals. TCRdb's copy holds only in-frame clones and misses some; the assay was immunoSEQ multiplex PCR. The table shows 2 million to 2.5 million clones, with just under 95% occurring only once. CD45RO-negative cells were positively selected for CCR7, leaving out terminally differentiated effector memory CD45RA+ cells. CDR3 size: 15 residues. The V gene's germline CDR1 is SGHAT and CDR2 FQNNGV. V lost 4 bases, J lost 5 bases, and 7 bases stayed unmatched. The sequence came from a man younger than 35 in good health. The V call is TRBV11-2, the J call TRBJ2-1; 8 nucleotides agree with TRBD2. The material sequenced was naive CD8+ T cells sorted from blood. The CDR3 reads CASSSSREGNNEQFF. DNA of the CDR3: TGTGCCAGCAGCTCCTCCCGGGAGGGAAACAATGAGCAGTTCTTC. The entire variable domain, with the rest obtained from reference TRBV11-2 and TRBJ2-1, is as follows: EAGVAQSPRYKIIEKRQSVAFWCNPISGHATLYWYQQILGQGPKLLIQFQNNGVVDDSQLPKDRFSAERLKGVDSTLKIQPAKLEDSAVYLCASSSSREGNNEQFFGPGTRLTVL.